Below, 5 T cell receptor beta chains from the same sample are listed, as sequenced in a study of CD8+ T cells in alopecia areata listed by TCRdb under 2018. The library was produced with the immunoSEQ multiplex PCR assay. RNA was extracted from all samples and reverse transcribed into cDNA as template for TCR sequencing. Drawn from immuneACCESS, this table holds only the in-frame rearrangements with V and J called that TCRdb kept. Clones are partly lost; checked studies trace under half to an unresolved V gene and leave the rest unexplained. Counted in this sample were over 200,000 clones; around three fifths of them appeared once. The top ten constitute under 0.5% of the sample. The time point label, read with the paper, signifies: baseline before oral tofacitinib. Sequenced material: CD4+ T cells sorted from blood, taken at week 0. These receptors came from a human donor with alopecia areata.

This clone was counted only a few times. The chain carries TRBV5-6 and TRBJ2-7, with D maybe TRBD1 (5 bases). Trimming took off 5 bases at V and 2 bases at J, with 17 bases between the two ends. Germline V lookup: CDR1 SGHDT, CDR2 YYEEEE. The CDR3 covers 15 residues. The CDR3 region has the DNA TGTGCCAGCAGTCCGGCAGGGCCAAGGCCCTACGAGCAGTACTTC. It is translated as CASSPAGPRPYEQYF.

The J gene is TRBJ1-2, the V gene TRBV11-2, with 8 bases matching TRBD1. The CDR3 totals 14 residues. Germline V gene sequence: CDR1 SGHAT, CDR2 FQNNGV. The V and J ends lost 5 bases and 3 bases, in that order; junction bases with no gene match: 5. The CDR3 loop reads CASSRRGQDYGYTF. CDR3 nucleotides: TGTGCCAGCAGCCGCAGGGGGCAAGACTATGGCTACACCTTC. The variable domain in full, with the rest retrieved from reference TRBV11-2 and TRBJ1-2, is EAGVAQSPRYKIIEKRQSVAFWCNPISGHATLYWYQQILGQGPKLLIQFQNNGVVDDSQLPKDRFSAERLKGVDSTLKIQPAKLEDSAVYLCASSRRGQDYGYTFGSGTRLTVV.

This rearrangement joins TRBV2 to TRBJ1-2; D remains unclear. This CDR3 has 13 residues. Between the trimmed V and J ends, which lost 6 bases and 4 bases, there was a span of 12 bases. CDR1 is SNHLY, CDR2 FYNNEI, per germline. Written as DNA, the CDR3 is TGTGCCAGCAGCCTGGAAGGAGGCTATGGCTACACCTTC. It yields the protein CASSLEGGYGYTF.

This sequence joins TRBV6-6 and TRBJ1-5; 7 nucleotides line up with TRBD1. The CDR3 runs 14 residues. Per germline, CDR1 MNHNY and CDR2 SVGAGI (reference sequence). V was pared by 5 bases and J by 8 bases, with 9 bases of the junction left unmatched. CDR3 loop: CASSHSGTEEPQHF. CDR3 nucleotides: TGTGCCAGCAGTCATAGTGGGACAGAGGAGCCCCAGCATTTT.

The chain links TRBV19 to TRBJ2-2, with TRBD2 identical over 11 bases. The CDR3 has 17 amino acids. Germline CDR1 reads LNHDA; CDR2 reads SQIVND (reference sequence). J lost 3 bases, V lost 6 bases, and 9 bases had no gene match. This CDR3 reads CASRPPGLAVDTGELFF. Written as DNA, the CDR3 is TGTGCCAGTAGACCTCCGGGACTAGCGGTCGACACCGGGGAGCTGTTTTTT.